These 23 T cell receptor beta chains came from one sample sequenced in a study of T cell repertoires in cytomegalovirus infection. In TCRdb, the reads were re-called with MiXCR into one record per CDR3 protein. In the table there are roughly 200,000 distinct CDR3 sequences, 8% to 10% of which are singletons. Sequenced sample: PBMCs. The receptors come from a human donor in good health (CMV status not recorded). Some clones in this sample may be carry-over from other donors' samples.

Ten or more counts support this clonotype. The rearrangement links TRBV7-9 to TRBJ1-4; no definite D call. V dropped 8 bases and J dropped 8 bases, with 18 bases sitting between them. CDR3 length: 14 residues. CDR1 is SEHNR, CDR2 FQNEAQ, per germline (reference sequence). In DNA, the CDR3 is TGTGCCAGCGTTTCAGGACGGGAAGAGGAAAAACTGTTTTTT. It codes for CASVSGREEEKLFF.

Many counts were recorded for this clonotype. The J gene is TRBJ2-3, the V gene TRBV11-2; the D is unclear. This CDR3 spans 14 amino acids. V was pared by 5 bases and J by 1 base, with 10 bases between. CDR1 is SGHAT and CDR2 is FQNNGV in the germline V gene. CDR3 protein: CASSPQTGTDTQYF. CDR3 sequence (DNA): TGTGCCAGCAGCCCCCAGACCGGCACAGATACGCAGTATTTT.

This clonotype was seen a few times. This chain uses TRBV2 with TRBJ2-7; D perhaps matches TRBD1 (6 bases). Trimming left V 8 bases short and J 6 bases short, with 11 bases between. Germline-derived CDR1 and CDR2 are SNHLY and FYNNEI. This CDR3 region has 11 residues. The CDR3 DNA is TGTGCCAGCGGCCGGGACATCGAGCAGTACTTC. Its protein is CASGRDIEQYF.

The chain recombines TRBV7-9 with TRBJ2-7, with D tentatively TRBD2 (6 bases). The V and J ends lost 5 bases and 3 bases respectively, with 14 bases between them. Germline V gives CDR1 SEHNR, CDR2 FQNEAQ (reference sequence). This CDR3 has 14 amino acids. The CDR3 nucleotides are TGTGCCAGCAGCCCGGTAGCGGAGTACTACGAGCAGTACTTC. It yields the protein CASSPVAEYYEQYF.

This clonotype occurred a few times. The genes are TRBV28 and TRBJ2-2; 7 bases agree with TRBD2. The CDR3 spans 20 residues. The J segment lost 0 bases and the V segment lost 5 bases, leaving 18 bases of the junction unmatched. Germline assignment: CDR1 MDHEN and CDR2 SYDVKM. Here the CDR3 reads CASSRPRWAGDRTNTGELFF. The CDR3 DNA is TGTGCCAGCAGTCGCCCGCGGTGGGCGGGAGATCGAACGAACACCGGGGAGCTGTTTTTT.

This clonotype was detected ten times or more. The chain combines TRBV7-2 with TRBJ1-1, with D maybe TRBD1 (5 bases). The CDR3 sequence is 14 residues long. Germline V gene data show CDR1 as SGHTA and CDR2 as FQGNSA. V lost 5 bases to trimming and J lost 0 bases, with 10 bases between them. The CDR3 loop reads CASSRTLLNTEAFF. The CDR3, as DNA: TGTGCCAGCAGCAGGACACTACTGAACACTGAAGCTTTCTTT.

The chain is built from TRBV12-3 or TRBV12-4 and TRBJ2-1; TRBD2 matches at 8 bases. This CDR3 spans 16 amino acids. V lost 6 bases and J lost 0; bases outside the gene matches: 7. The CDR3 region has the DNA TGTGCCAGCAGGGGGGTAGCGGGGAGCTCCTACAATGAGCAGTTCTTC. The encoded protein is CASRGVAGSSYNEQFF.

The rearrangement uses TRBV7-2 and TRBJ1-2; 9 nucleotides align to TRBD1. The ends lost 2 bases at V and 3 bases at J; junction bases unmatched: 7. Germline CDR1 and CDR2: SGHTA and FQGNSA. This CDR3 comprises 16 residues. The DNA for the CDR3 is TGTGCCAGCAGCTTAATGGGACAGGGTCCTTACTATGGCTACACCTTC. This codes for CASSLMGQGPYYGYTF.

The sample holds a few counts of this clonotype. The J gene is TRBJ1-2, the V gene TRBV28; 7 bases line up with TRBD1. Germline V CDR1 and CDR2: MDHEN, SYDVKM. The trim removed 6 bases at V and 4 bases at J, leaving 14 bases unmatched. The CDR3 is made up of 16 amino acids. Here the CDR3 reads CASSRQGIRTPYGYTF. Written as DNA, the CDR3 is TGTGCCAGCAGCCGACAGGGCATAAGGACTCCCTATGGCTACACCTTC.

The V call is TRBV11-2, the J call TRBJ1-6; D possibly corresponds to TRBD1 (5 bases). CDR3 length: 12 amino acids. V shed 6 bases and J shed 6 bases, with 6 bases lying between them. In germline, CDR1 is SGHAT, CDR2 FQNNGV. The CDR3: CASRRGNSPLHF. CDR3 DNA: TGTGCCAGCAGGAGGGGTAATTCACCCCTCCACTTT.

The V gene is TRBV28, the J gene TRBJ2-1; TRBD2 might be the D (6 bases). The CDR3 loop spans 14 amino acids. Trimming took off 5 bases at V and 7 bases at J, with 15 bases between the two ends. The germline gives CDR1 MDHEN, CDR2 SYDVKM. The CDR3 region is CASSTEGAGNEQFF. CDR3 DNA: TGTGCCAGCAGTACCGAAGGTGCGGGGAATGAGCAGTTCTTC.

About this clonotype itself: At one of its ends the junction is not consistent with the germline gene, which may arise from a read error. The chain joins TRBV15 to TRBJ2-5, with 11 bases that match TRBD2. This CDR3 has 15 residues. Germline-derived CDR1 and CDR2 are LNHNV and YYDKDF (reference sequence). CDR3 bases: TGTGCCACCAGCGGAGATCCTAGCGGGGGGGAGACCCAGTACTTC. Protein: CATSGDPSGGETQYF.

This clonotype was counted many times. The chain is built from TRBV28 and TRBJ2-3, with 9 bases that match TRBD2. J gave up 1 base and V 3 bases, and 5 bases lay outside the gene matches. CDR3 length: 16 amino acids. Germline V gene data show CDR1 as MDHEN and CDR2 as SYDVKM. The chain's CDR3 is CASSFSGSFGTDTQYF. CDR3 nucleotide sequence: TGTGCCAGCAGTTTTAGCGGGAGCTTTGGCACAGATACGCAGTATTTT.

This clonotype showed up many times. The chain is built from TRBV12-3 or TRBV12-4 and TRBJ2-2; D is unclear. The CDR3 sequence is 15 residues long. V was shortened by 5 bases and J by 2 bases, with 12 bases between the two germline ends. As DNA, the CDR3 is TGTGCCAGCAGTCTCCGGGCGGTTAACACCGGGGAGCTGTTTTTT. This gives the protein CASSLRAVNTGELFF.

The table lists this clonotype with many counts. The genes are TRBV7-9 and TRBJ2-7; 7 bases are a match to TRBD1. CDR1 and CDR2 from the germline V gene are SEHNR and FQNEAQ (reference sequence). The V gene end was trimmed by 1 base and the J gene end by 0 bases; junction bases not matched to a gene: 18. The CDR3 contains 20 residues. The CDR3 is CASSLVILDRTSILSYEQYF. CDR3 coding DNA: TGTGCCAGCAGCTTAGTAATTCTGGACAGGACGAGCATCCTCTCCTACGAGCAGTACTTC.

At least ten counts were recorded for this clonotype. The V and J genes are TRBV20-1 and TRBJ2-5; TRBD1 matches 7 bases. V shed 5 bases, J shed 5 bases, and the junction held 8 bases outside the gene matches. The CDR3 has 13 amino acids. Per the germline V gene, CDR1 is DFQATT and CDR2 is SNEGSKA (reference sequence). CDR3 loop: CSAGQGVRETQYF. DNA for the CDR3: TGCAGTGCTGGTCAGGGGGTACGGGAGACCCAGTACTTC.

This clonotype showed up many times. This chain joins TRBV28 and TRBJ1-5; D gene ambiguous. The ends were cut back, 4 bases at V and 5 bases at J, with 12 bases in the middle. The germline CDR1 and CDR2 sequences are MDHEN and SYDVKM. The CDR3 has 14 residues. CDR3 loop: CASSSSWVDQPQHF. The CDR3 DNA reads TGTGCCAGCAGTTCGTCCTGGGTTGATCAGCCCCAGCATTTT.

This chain links TRBV20-1 with TRBJ2-6, with no clear D. This CDR3 region has 14 residues. V was shortened by 3 bases and J by 2 bases, with 8 bases between the two germline ends. CDR1 DFQATT and CDR2 SNEGSKA come from the germline V gene (reference sequence). The CDR3 here is CSASSGTGANVLTF. In DNA form, the CDR3 reads TGCAGTGCTAGTAGTGGGACTGGGGCCAACGTCCTGACTTTC.

This clonotype was observed many times. This sequence joins TRBV7-2 and TRBJ1-3; no definite D call. Trimming took 5 bases from V and 0 from J, leaving 11 bases between them. The CDR3 spans 15 residues. CDR1 and CDR2 (germline): SGHTA, FQGNSA. CDR3 in DNA: TGTGCCAGCAGCCTGCAGCCTAGCTCTGGAAACACCATATATTTT. It translates to CASSLQPSSGNTIYF.

Worth noting for this clonotype: One end of the junction is discordant with germline, which a read error may explain. The chain links TRBV20-1 to TRBJ2-7, with TRBD2 matching 7 bases. CDR3 size: 13 residues. The V gene's germline CDR1 is DFQATT and CDR2 SNEGSKA (reference sequence). The CDR3 DNA follows: TGCAGTGCTAGAGTGGGGGGGACCTACGAGCAGTGCTTC. Its protein product is CSARVGGTYEQCF.

The gene calls are TRBV29-1 and TRBJ1-2; no firm D call. Deletions cut 3 bases from V and 5 bases from J, with 13 bases between. The CDR3 contains 13 residues. Germline values: CDR1 SQVTM, CDR2 ANQGSEA. CDR3 region: CSVDGNPGYGYTF. As DNA, the CDR3 is TGCAGCGTTGATGGCAACCCTGGGTATGGCTACACCTTC. The whole variable domain, remainder taken from reference TRBV29-1 and TRBJ1-2, is SAVISQKPSRDICQRGTSLTIQCQVDSQVTMMFWYRQQPGQSLTLIATANQGSEATYESGFVIDKFPISRPNLTFSTLTVSNMSPEDSSIYLCSVDGNPGYGYTFGSGTRLTVV.

This clonotype was seen only a few times. The chain uses TRBV6-5 and TRBJ2-7; no clear D. Trimming took off 0 bases at V and 0 bases at J, with 9 bases between the two ends. This CDR3 region has 15 residues. Germline assignment: CDR1 MNHEY and CDR2 SVGAGI. CDR3 in amino acids: CASSYSGSSSYEQYF. The CDR3 DNA follows: TGTGCCAGCAGTTACTCGGGCAGTAGCTCCTACGAGCAGTACTTC.

This clonotype was detected ten times or more. The chain has TRBV5-5 and TRBJ2-5, with 7 bases aligning to TRBD2. Germline CDR1 SGHKS, CDR2 YYEKEE (reference sequence). The ends lost 1 base at V and 5 bases at J; junction bases unmatched: 8. CDR3 length: 15 amino acids. This chain's CDR3 is CASSLFTGGEETQYF. The CDR3 DNA follows: TGTGCCAGCAGCTTGTTCACGGGAGGAGAGGAGACCCAGTACTTC.